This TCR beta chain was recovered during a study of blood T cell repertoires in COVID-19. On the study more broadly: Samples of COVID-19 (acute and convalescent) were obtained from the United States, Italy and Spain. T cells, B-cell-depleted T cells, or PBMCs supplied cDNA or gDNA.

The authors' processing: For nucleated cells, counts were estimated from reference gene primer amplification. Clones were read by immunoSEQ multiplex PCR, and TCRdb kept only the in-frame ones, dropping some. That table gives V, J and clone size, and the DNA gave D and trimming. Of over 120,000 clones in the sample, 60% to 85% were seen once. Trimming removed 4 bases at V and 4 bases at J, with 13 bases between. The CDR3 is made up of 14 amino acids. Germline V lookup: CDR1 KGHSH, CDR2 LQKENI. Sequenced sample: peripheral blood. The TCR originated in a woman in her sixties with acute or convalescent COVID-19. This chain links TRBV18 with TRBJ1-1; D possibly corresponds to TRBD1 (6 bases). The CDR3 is CASSLGGQGTEAFF. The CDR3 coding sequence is TGTGCCAGCTCACTGGGGGGGCAGGGCACTGAAGCTTTCTTT.